One sample yielded the 12 T cell receptor beta chains listed below, sequenced in a study of cytomegalovirus exposure and HLA in healthy donors. The PCR had 60 Vbeta and 13 Jbeta primers. The data were produced by immunoSEQ multiplex PCR, yet TCRdb's version contains in-frame clones alone and is incomplete. Its table records 90,000 to 120,000 clones. The sequencing input was PBMCs. The receptor source for this set is a man aged 50 to 60 in good health and CMV-seronegative.

The V and J genes are TRBV2 and TRBJ1-1; D gene uncertain. Trimming left V 2 bases short and J 0 bases short, with 4 bases between. CDR1 is SNHLY, CDR2 FYNNEI, per germline. The CDR3 runs to 13 residues. CDR3 nucleotide sequence: TGTGCCAGCAGTGAATCTCTGAACACTGAAGCTTTCTTT. It encodes CASSESLNTEAFF.

This chain connects TRBV5-1 to TRBJ2-1, with D possibly being TRBD2 (6 bases). The length of the CDR3 is 14 residues. Germline V CDR1 and CDR2: SGHRS, YFSETQ. Trimming removed 2 bases at V and 8 bases at J, with 14 bases between. In DNA form, the CDR3 reads TGCGCCAGCAGCTTAGTTGCGGGGAGCGATGAGCAGTTCTTC. This translates into CASSLVAGSDEQFF.

This sequence joins TRBV14 and TRBJ2-3; 9 positions agree with TRBD2. From germline, CDR1 is SGHDN and CDR2 FVKESK. This CDR3 has 14 residues. The junction had 5 bases not matched to a gene; V was cut back by 4 bases and J by 6 bases. CDR3 in amino acids: CASSLRLAEDTQYF. The DNA for the CDR3 is TGTGCCAGCAGCCTTAGACTAGCGGAGGATACGCAGTATTTT.

This sequence joins TRBV2 and TRBJ1-1, with D possibly being TRBD1 (5 bases). Trimming took off 6 bases at V and 3 bases at J, with 14 bases between the two ends. The CDR3 consists of 14 residues. Germline V gene data show CDR1 as SNHLY and CDR2 as FYNNEI. The CDR3 here is CASSRAAGYTEAFF. CDR3 in DNA: TGTGCCAGCAGCCGCGCTGCAGGGTACACTGAAGCTTTCTTT.

The genes are TRBV5-1 and TRBJ1-2, with a possible D match to TRBD1 (5 bases). This CDR3 has 15 residues. With 1 base removed from V and 3 bases from J, the gap between germline ends came to 13 bases. The germline V gene encodes CDR1 SGHRS and CDR2 YFSETQ. The CDR3 spells CASSLKGTMDYGYTF. In DNA, the CDR3 is TGCGCCAGCAGCTTGAAAGGGACTATGGACTATGGCTACACCTTC.

The genes are TRBV15 and TRBJ2-7, with D perhaps matching TRBD2 (6 bases). Trimming stripped 2 bases from V and 4 bases from J, with 9 bases between. CDR1 and CDR2 (germline): LNHNV, YYDKDF (reference sequence). CDR3 length equals 13 residues. CDR3 sequence (DNA): TGTGCCACCAGCAGATCCAGCGGGTACGAGCAGTACTTC. Residues: CATSRSSGYEQYF.

V is TRBV13 and J is TRBJ1-1, with D uncertain. V gave up 0 bases and J gave up 6 bases, with 8 bases separating them. Germline V gene lookup returns CDR1 PRHDT and CDR2 FYEKMQ (reference sequence). CDR3 size: 13 residues. This CDR3 reads CASSLGQTPEAFF. Written as DNA, the CDR3 is TGTGCCAGCAGCTTAGGGCAGACTCCTGAAGCTTTCTTT. The variable domain in full, with the rest retrieved from reference TRBV13 and TRBJ1-1, is AAGVIQSPRHLIKEKRETATLKCYPIPRHDTVYWYQQGPGQDPQFLISFYEKMQSDKGSIPDRFSAQQFSDYHSELNMSSLELGDSALYFCASSLGQTPEAFFGQGTRLTVV.

The chain combines TRBV5-1 with TRBJ1-3, with D perhaps matching TRBD1 (5 bases). The CDR3 is made up of 15 amino acids. Germline CDR1 reads SGHRS; CDR2 reads YFSETQ. Trimming removed 4 bases from V and 4 bases from J, with 15 bases in between. CDR3 bases: TGCGCCAGCAGCCCCGGCCGGGGGAACGGAAACACCATATATTTT. Amino acid sequence: CASSPGRGNGNTIYF. Full variable domain (rest looked up from reference TRBV5-1 and TRBJ1-3): KAGVTQTPRYLIKTRGQQVTLSCSPISGHRSVSWYQQTPGQGLQFLFEYFSETQRNKGNFPGRFSGRQFSNSRSEMNVSTLELGDSALYLCASSPGRGNGNTIYFGEGSWLTVV.

This chain uses TRBV11-2 with TRBJ2-1; TRBD2 matches 8 bases. The CDR3 has 17 residues. The germline CDR1 and CDR2 sequences are SGHAT and FQNNGV. V shed 5 bases and J 5 bases; nucleotides not matched to a gene: 14. The CDR3 nucleotides are TGTGCCAGCAGCGCCCCTTTCCCGGGAGGGAGACACAATGAGCAGTTCTTC. It codes for CASSAPFPGGRHNEQFF. The full variable domain, completed using reference TRBV11-2 and TRBJ2-1, is EAGVAQSPRYKIIEKRQSVAFWCNPISGHATLYWYQQILGQGPKLLIQFQNNGVVDDSQLPKDRFSAERLKGVDSTLKIQPAKLEDSAVYLCASSAPFPGGRHNEQFFGPGTRLTVL.

The chain recombines TRBV4-3 with TRBJ2-4; TRBD2 matches at 8 bases. This CDR3 is built from 19 residues. Germline CDR1 is LGHNA and CDR2 is YSLEER. Trimming took 4 bases from V and 2 from J; bases not matched to a gene: 16. CDR3 protein: CASSPHHKAGDVSKNIQYF. The DNA for the CDR3 is TGCGCCAGCAGCCCCCACCATAAAGCGGGAGATGTGTCCAAAAACATTCAGTACTTC.

The chain employs TRBV13 and TRBJ1-1, with D possibly being TRBD1 (5 bases). Trimming took off 0 bases at V and 1 base at J, with 6 bases between the two ends. The CDR3 spans 14 residues. Germline lookup yields CDR1 PRHDT and CDR2 FYEKMQ (reference sequence). The CDR3 loop reads CASSLGQANTEAFF. CDR3 DNA sequence: TGTGCCAGCAGCTTAGGACAGGCGAACACTGAAGCTTTCTTT.

The chain employs TRBV15 and TRBJ1-1; D is unclear. Per germline, CDR1 LNHNV and CDR2 YYDKDF (reference sequence). The CDR3 spans 13 residues. V lost 6 bases, J lost 0 bases, and 8 bases lay in between. This CDR3 is CATRKHLNTEAFF. DNA for the CDR3: TGTGCCACCAGAAAACATTTGAACACTGAAGCTTTCTTT.